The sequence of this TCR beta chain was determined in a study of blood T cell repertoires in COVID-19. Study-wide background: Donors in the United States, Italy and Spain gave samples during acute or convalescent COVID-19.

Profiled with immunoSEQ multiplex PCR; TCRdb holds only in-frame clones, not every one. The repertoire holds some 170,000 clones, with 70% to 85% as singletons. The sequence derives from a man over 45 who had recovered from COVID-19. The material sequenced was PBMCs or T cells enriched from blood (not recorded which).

CDR3 in amino acids: CASSRGQGLTEAFF. In DNA form, the CDR3 reads TGTGCCAGCTCACGAGGACAGGGCTTGACTGAAGCTTTCTTT. This chain links TRBV18 with TRBJ1-1; 8 nucleotides agree with TRBD1. V shed 4 bases and J 5 bases; nucleotides not matched to a gene: 6. CDR1 and CDR2 (germline): KGHSH, LQKENI. This CDR3 spans 14 amino acids.